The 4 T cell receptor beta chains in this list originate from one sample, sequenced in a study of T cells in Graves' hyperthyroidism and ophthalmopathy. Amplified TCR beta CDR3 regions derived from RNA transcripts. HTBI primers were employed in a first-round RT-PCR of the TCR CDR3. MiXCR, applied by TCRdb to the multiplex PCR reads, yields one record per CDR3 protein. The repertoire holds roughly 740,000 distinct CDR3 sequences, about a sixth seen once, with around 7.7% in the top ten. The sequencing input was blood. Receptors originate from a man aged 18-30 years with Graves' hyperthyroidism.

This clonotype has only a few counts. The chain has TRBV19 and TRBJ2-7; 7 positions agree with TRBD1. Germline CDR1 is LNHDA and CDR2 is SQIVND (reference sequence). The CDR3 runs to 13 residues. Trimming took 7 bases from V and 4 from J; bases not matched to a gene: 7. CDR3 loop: CASTPGQPYEQYF. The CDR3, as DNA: TGTGCCAGTACCCCGGGACAGCCTTACGAGCAGTACTTC.

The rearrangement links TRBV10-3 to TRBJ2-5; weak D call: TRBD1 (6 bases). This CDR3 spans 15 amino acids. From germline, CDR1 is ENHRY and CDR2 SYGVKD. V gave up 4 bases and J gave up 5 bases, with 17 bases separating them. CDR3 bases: TGTGCCATCAGTGTGGATAACAGGGTGGGGGAGACCCAGTACTTC. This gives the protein CAISVDNRVGETQYF.

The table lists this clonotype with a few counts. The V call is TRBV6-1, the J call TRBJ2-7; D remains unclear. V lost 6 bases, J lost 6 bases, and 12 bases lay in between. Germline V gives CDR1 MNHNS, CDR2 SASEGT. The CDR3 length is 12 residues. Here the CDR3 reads CASSPAVGEQYF. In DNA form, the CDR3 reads TGTGCCAGCAGCCCCGCAGTTGGCGAGCAGTACTTC.

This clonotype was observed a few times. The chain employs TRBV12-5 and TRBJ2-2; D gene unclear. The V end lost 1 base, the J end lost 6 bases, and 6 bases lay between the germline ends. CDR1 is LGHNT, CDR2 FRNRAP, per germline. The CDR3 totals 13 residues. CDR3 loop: CASGLETAGELFF. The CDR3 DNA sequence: TGTGCTAGTGGTTTGGAGACGGCCGGGGAGCTGTTTTTT. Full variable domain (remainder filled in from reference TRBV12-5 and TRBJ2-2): DARVTQTPRHKVTEMGQEVTMRCQPILGHNTVFWYRQTMMQGLELLAYFRNRAPLDDSGMPKDRFSAEMPDATLATLKIQPSEPRDSAVYFCASGLETAGELFFGEGSRLTVL.